This T cell receptor beta chain was captured in a study of cytomegalovirus exposure and HLA in healthy donors. PCR employed 60 Vbeta and 13 Jbeta primers. Sequencing used immunoSEQ multiplex PCR; TCRdb keeps in-frame clones, though not all of them. The table records 77,000 or so clones, about 80% of them present only once. About this clone itself: Its antigen remains unidentified.

The V and J ends lost 5 bases and 3 bases, in that order; junction bases with no gene match: 7. The CDR3 is 16 residues long. Germline V gene data show CDR1 as SGHNT and CDR2 as YENEEA. Findings and limits, study-wide: A missense variant in DCLRE1C was later tied to TCR beta V- and J-gene trimming. Sequencing depth across donors, presence/absence analyses assumed, was roughly uniform. TCR beta sequences reportedly predicted most subjects' HLA-A and HLA-B alleles accurately. Earlier results showed most TCR beta V segments being productive about 87% or about 30% of the time.

Sequencing was carried out using PBMCs. V gene TRBV11-3 combines with J gene TRBJ1-5; 10 bases agree with TRBD1. The TCR was taken from a woman between 40 and 50 years old in good health and CMV-seronegative. CDR3: CASSPPGTGANQPQHF. In nucleotides, the CDR3 is TGTGCCAGCAGCCCCCCCGGGACAGGGGCCAATCAGCCCCAGCATTTT.